Described below is a single T cell receptor (beta chain) sequence and its context. Its antigen is unknown. The record originates from a study of a mutant IDH1 vaccine in newly diagnosed glioma. Across the study: Treated patients showed a male proportion of approximately 60%, a female proportion of about 40%, and a mean age of about 41 years. Before enrollment, patients got radiotherapy alone, temozolomide alone, or mostly the combination.

Indicated time point: baseline, week 1 (first vaccination visit). Treatment: pre-vaccination baseline after standard-of-care therapy. Donors' newly diagnosed IDH1-mutant WHO grade 3 or 4 astrocytomas lacked nuclear ATRX. Study-level results: Vaccine-induced responses were seen in less than 95% of patients, spanning several MHC alleles.

Germline V gene lookup returns CDR1 SGHTA and CDR2 FQGNSA. V lost 1 base and J lost 3; bases outside the gene matches: 8. This CDR3 is 17 amino acids long. The method was immunoSEQ multiplex PCR; TCRdb's version includes in-frame clones alone and lacks a portion of them. The table has around 88,000 clones, roughly 77% seen once; the top ten hold 7% to 9%. The chain employs TRBV7-2 and TRBJ2-3; TRBD2 agrees at 9 bases. This receptor was identified in a man in his forties with glioma. Sequenced material: PBMCs, taken from a glioma patient treated with radiotherapy, temozolomide or both. CDR3 sequence: CASSLGAGGPMTDTQYF. The CDR3, as DNA: TGTGCCAGCAGCTTAGGGGCGGGAGGGCCTATGACAGATACGCAGTATTTT.